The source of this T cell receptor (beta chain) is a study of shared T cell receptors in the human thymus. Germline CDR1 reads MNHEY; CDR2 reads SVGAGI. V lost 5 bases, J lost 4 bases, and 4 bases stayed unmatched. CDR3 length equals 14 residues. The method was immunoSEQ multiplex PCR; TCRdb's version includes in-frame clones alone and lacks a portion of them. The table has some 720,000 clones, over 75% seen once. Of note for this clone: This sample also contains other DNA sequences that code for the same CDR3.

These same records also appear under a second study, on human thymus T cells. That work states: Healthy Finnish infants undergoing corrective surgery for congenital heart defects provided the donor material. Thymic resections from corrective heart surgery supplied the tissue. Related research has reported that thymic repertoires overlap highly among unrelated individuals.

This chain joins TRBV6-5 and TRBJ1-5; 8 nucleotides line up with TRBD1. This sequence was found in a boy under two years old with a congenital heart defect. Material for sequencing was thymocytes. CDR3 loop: CASSPDRGNQPQHF. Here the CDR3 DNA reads TGTGCCAGCAGTCCCGACAGGGGTAATCAGCCCCAGCATTTT.